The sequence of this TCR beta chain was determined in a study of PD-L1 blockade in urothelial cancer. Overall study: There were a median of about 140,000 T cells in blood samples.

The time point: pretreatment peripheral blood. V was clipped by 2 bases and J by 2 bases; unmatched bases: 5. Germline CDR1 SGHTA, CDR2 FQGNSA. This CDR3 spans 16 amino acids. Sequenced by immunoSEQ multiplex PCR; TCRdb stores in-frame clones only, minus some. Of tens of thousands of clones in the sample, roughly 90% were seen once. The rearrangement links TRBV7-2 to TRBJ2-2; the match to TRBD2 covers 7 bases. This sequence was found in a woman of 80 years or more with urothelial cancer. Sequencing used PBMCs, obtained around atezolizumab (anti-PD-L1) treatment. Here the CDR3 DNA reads TGTGCCAGCAGCTTATACGCTAGCGGCAACACCGGGGAGCTGTTTTTT. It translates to CASSLYASGNTGELFF.